These 6 T cell receptor beta chains share one sample of origin, sequenced in a study of OX40 agonist ivuxolimab in advanced cancers. The assay was immunoSEQ multiplex PCR, and TCRdb's table has in-frame clones only and misses some. The sample yields 70,000 to 80,000 clones, over 90% seen once. The sequences come from CD4+ or CD8+ T cells sorted from blood, collected in a trial of the OX40 agonist ivuxolimab. The receptors were sampled from an adult with an advanced solid tumor such as melanoma, head and neck, liver or kidney cancer.

V usage is TRBV29-1 and J usage is TRBJ1-2, with 7 bases aligning to TRBD1. Losses at the gene ends were 1 base for V and 3 bases for J; bases not matched to a gene: 11. The length of the CDR3 is 16 residues. Looked up from germline, CDR1 is SQVTM and CDR2 is ANQGSEA. The CDR3 protein is CSVEGQGVEVDYGYTF. The CDR3 coding sequence is TGCAGCGTTGAAGGCCAGGGGGTTGAGGTAGACTATGGCTACACCTTC. Full variable domain (remainder filled in from reference TRBV29-1 and TRBJ1-2): SAVISQKPSRDICQRGTSLTIQCQVDSQVTMMFWYRQQPGQSLTLIATANQGSEATYESGFVIDKFPISRPNLTFSTLTVSNMSPEDSSIYLCSVEGQGVEVDYGYTFGSGTRLTVV.

The rearrangement links TRBV5-1 to TRBJ1-1, with 7 positions matching TRBD1. The CDR3 is 14 residues long. Losses at the gene ends were 1 base for V and 3 bases for J; bases not matched to a gene: 3. CDR1 is SGHRS and CDR2 is YFSETQ in the germline V gene. The CDR3 region is CASSLRTGDTEAFF. The CDR3 DNA sequence: TGCGCCAGCAGCTTGAGAACAGGGGACACTGAAGCTTTCTTT.

V gene TRBV30 combines with J gene TRBJ2-7; TRBD1 matches 11 bases. Germline CDR1 and CDR2: GTSNPN and SVGIG (reference sequence). This CDR3 has 17 residues. Trimming took 1 base from V and 2 from J; bases not matched to a gene: 10. DNA for the CDR3: TGTGCCTGGAGTGGAAAAAAACCGGGACAGGGGGCCTACGAGCAGTACTTC. Its translation: CAWSGKKPGQGAYEQYF.

V gene TRBV27 combines with J gene TRBJ1-2; TRBD1 aligns across 11 bases. The ends lost 4 bases at V and 7 bases at J; junction bases unmatched: 2. The germline CDR1 and CDR2 sequences are MNHEY and SMNVEV (reference sequence). This CDR3 has 13 amino acids. CDR3: CASSWGTGGGYTF. The CDR3 DNA is TGTGCCAGCAGTTGGGGGACAGGGGGTGGCTACACCTTC.

This chain joins TRBV25-1 and TRBJ2-1; D remains unclear. The V gene lost 4 bases and the J gene lost 2 bases, with 9 bases spanning the gap. This CDR3 has 14 amino acids. The germline CDR1 and CDR2 sequences are MGHDK and SYGVNS. The CDR3 DNA is TGTGCCAGCAGTGCCATTGGACCCTACAATGAGCAGTTCTTC. Its protein is CASSAIGPYNEQFF.

The V call is TRBV29-1, the J call TRBJ2-1, with 8 positions matching TRBD2. V gave up 6 bases and J gave up 7 bases; unmatched junction bases: 14. The V gene's germline CDR1 is SQVTM and CDR2 ANQGSEA. The CDR3 totals 15 residues. The CDR3 sequence: CSVSGGASGWNEQFF. The DNA of the CDR3 is TGCAGCGTCTCTGGGGGGGCTAGCGGGTGGAATGAGCAGTTCTTC.